This T cell receptor (beta chain) was documented in a study of human T cells and chemical hapten exposure. Study information: For the roughly 23-week duration of the study, patients were given weekly doses of diphenylcyclopropenone on the scalp. How much TCR each sample yielded varied, mostly because pooled library volumes differed slightly.

The CDR3 extends over 13 amino acids. Germline V gene sequence: CDR1 ENHRY, CDR2 SYGVKD. J was trimmed by 3 bases and V by 5 bases; bases with no gene match: 4. TCRdb processed the RACE reads anew with MiXCR; each CDR3 protein has one entry. The table shows about 110,000 distinct CDR3 sequences, with less than 10% occurring only once. Only a few counts were recorded for this clonotype. The sample's time point: patch test 2, 6 weeks after DPC sensitization. Treatment indicated: therapeutic diphenylcyclopropenone sensitization with weekly scalp DPC. The sample was whole blood, taken in connection with sensitization to the hapten diphenylcyclopropenone (DPC). The sequence was obtained from a woman between 35 and 50 years old with alopecia areata. Some clones in this sample may be carry-over from other donors' samples. The chain uses TRBV10-3 and TRBJ2-7; 7 bases match TRBD1. As DNA, the CDR3 is TGTGCCATCAGTCCCGGGACAGTCTACGAGCAGTACTTC. Encoded protein: CAISPGTVYEQYF.